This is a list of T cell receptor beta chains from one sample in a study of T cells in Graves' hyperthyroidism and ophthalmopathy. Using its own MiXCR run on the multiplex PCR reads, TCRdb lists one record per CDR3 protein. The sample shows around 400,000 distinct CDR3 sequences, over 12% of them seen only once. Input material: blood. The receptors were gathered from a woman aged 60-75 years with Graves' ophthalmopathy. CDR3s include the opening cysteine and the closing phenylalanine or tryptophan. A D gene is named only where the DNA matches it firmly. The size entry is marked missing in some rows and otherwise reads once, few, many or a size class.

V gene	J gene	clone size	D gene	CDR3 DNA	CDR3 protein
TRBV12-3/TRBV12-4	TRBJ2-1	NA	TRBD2	TGTGCCAGCAGTTTCGGGGGGGGGGGTCTCAATGAGCAGTTCTTC	CASSFGGGGLNEQFF
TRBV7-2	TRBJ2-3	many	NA	TGTGCCAGCAGCTTAGCCGACGGACGCACAGATACGCAGTATTTT	CASSLADGRTDTQYF
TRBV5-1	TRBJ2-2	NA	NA	TGCGCCAGCAGCCCGGGCGCGGGCCCCACGGGGGAGCTGTTTTTT	CASSPGAGPTGELFF
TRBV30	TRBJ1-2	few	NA	TGTGCCTGGAGTGTAGGGCCTAAACATGGCTACACCTTC	CAWSVGPKHGYTF
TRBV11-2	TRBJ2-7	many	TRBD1	TGTGCCAGCAGCCACGGACAGGGATCCGAGCAGTACTTC	CASSHGQGSEQYF
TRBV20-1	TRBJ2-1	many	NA	TGCAGTGCTAGACCTTACAATGAGCAGTTCTTC	CSARPYNEQFF
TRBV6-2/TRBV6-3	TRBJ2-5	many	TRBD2	TGTGCCAGCAGACGACTAGCGGGAGCTGGGGAGACCCAGTACTTC	CASRRLAGAGETQYF
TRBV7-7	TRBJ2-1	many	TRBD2	TGTGCCAGCAGCGCCTTAGCGGGAGCGGCCTACAATGAGCAGTTCTTC	CASSALAGAAYNEQFF
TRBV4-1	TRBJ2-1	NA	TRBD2	TGCGCCAGCAGCCAGTTCAGCGGGAGCTCCTACAATGAGCAGTTCTTC	CASSQFSGSSYNEQFF
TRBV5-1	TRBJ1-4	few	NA	TGCGCCAGCAGCTTTGAGGGCCTTAATGAAAAACTGTTTTTT	CASSFEGLNEKLFF
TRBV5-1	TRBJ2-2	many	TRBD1	TGCGCCAGCAGCGTGGACAGGTTCACCGGGGAGCTGTTTTTT	CASSVDRFTGELFF